This T cell receptor beta chain was captured by sequencing in a study of neurological immune-mediated disorders. This clonotype occurred many times. The target antigen is unknown. TCRdb reanalysed the 5' RACE reads using MiXCR and keeps one entry per CDR3 protein. Here the sample spans under 75,000 distinct CDR3 sequences, more than 3% being singletons. This CDR3 contains 14 residues. Germline loops: CDR1 SGDLS, CDR2 YYNGEE. Deletions cut 4 bases from V and 2 bases from J, with 13 bases between. Whole-study results and caveats: One related-CDR3 cluster, found by phylogenetic grouping, held repertoires of 18 of 34 multiple sclerosis patients and is a possible signature.

V usage is TRBV9 and J usage is TRBJ2-7; tentative D call: TRBD1 (6 bases). The sample consisted of PBMCs. The TCR originated in a woman aged 55 to 70 with multiple sclerosis. CDR3 region: CASSTRDKAYEQYF. DNA of the CDR3: TGTGCCAGCAGCACCCGGGACAAGGCCTACGAGCAGTACTTC.